The 12 T cell receptor beta chains in this list originate from one sample, sequenced in a study of blood T cell repertoires in COVID-19. TCRdb's copy holds only in-frame clones and misses some; the assay was immunoSEQ multiplex PCR. This sample yields around 100,000 clones, of which roughly 87% are seen a single time; 7% to 9% belongs to the top ten. Sequenced material: peripheral blood. The receptor source for this set is a man between 25 and 39 years old in a cohort sampled during active COVID-19.

V is TRBV7-2 and J is TRBJ2-5; 12 bases agree with TRBD2. V lost 5 bases, J lost 5 bases, and 6 bases stayed unmatched. The germline V gene encodes CDR1 SGHTA and CDR2 FQGNSA. This CDR3 has 15 amino acids. CDR3 loop: CASSLGLAGLETQYF. The CDR3 DNA reads TGTGCCAGCAGCCTCGGACTAGCGGGGTTGGAGACCCAGTACTTC. Full variable domain (outside the CDR3, taken from reference TRBV7-2 and TRBJ2-5): GAGVSQSPSNKVTEKGKDVELRCDPISGHTALYWYRQSLGQGLEFLIYFQGNSAPDKSGLPSDRFSAERTGGSVSTLTIQRTQQEDSAVYLCASSLGLAGLETQYFGPGTRLLVL.

In this sample, this clone turned up a few times. The chain has TRBV6-1 and TRBJ1-2; 8 nucleotides align to TRBD1. Per the germline V gene, CDR1 is MNHNS and CDR2 is SASEGT. The ends lost 1 base at V and 8 bases at J; junction bases unmatched: 12. CDR3 length: 16 amino acids. CDR3: CASSEDYRGAWEGYTF. The DNA of the CDR3 is TGTGCCAGCAGTGAAGACTACAGGGGGGCCTGGGAGGGCTACACCTTC.

The V and J genes are TRBV5-4 and TRBJ2-7; 10 bases align to TRBD1. This CDR3 comprises 14 residues. V dropped 3 bases and J dropped 4; count of bases not matched to a gene: 4. Germline V lookup: CDR1 SGHNT, CDR2 YYREEE (reference sequence). The chain's CDR3 is CASSYRDRGYEQYF. The CDR3 DNA reads as TGTGCCAGCAGCTACCGGGACAGGGGTTACGAGCAGTACTTC. Supplemented by reference TRBV5-4 and TRBJ2-7, the full variable domain reads ETGVTQSPTHLIKTRGQQVTLRCSSQSGHNTVSWYQQALGQGPQFIFQYYREEENGRGNFPPRFSGLQFPNYSSELNVNALELDDSALYLCASSYRDRGYEQYFGPGTRLTVT.

The table lists this clone with a count of one. The rearrangement uses TRBV9 and TRBJ2-5, with D hard to call. Deletions cut 0 bases from V and 1 base from J, with 4 bases between. This CDR3 spans 13 amino acids. CDR1 and CDR2 from the germline V gene are SGDLS and YYNGEE. CDR3 sequence: CASSVAVQETQYF. In DNA, the CDR3 is TGTGCCAGCAGCGTAGCAGTCCAAGAGACCCAGTACTTC.

V and J are TRBV5-6 and TRBJ1-2, with 8 bases lining up with TRBD1. Germline-derived CDR1 and CDR2 are SGHDT and YYEEEE. V lost 4 bases to trimming and J lost 4 bases; unmatched junction nucleotides: 3. CDR3 size: 13 residues. The CDR3 DNA reads TGTGCCAGCAGCCGCGGACAGGGCTATGGCTACACCTTC. Protein: CASSRGQGYGYTF.

The V call is TRBV11-2, the J call TRBJ2-2, with D tentatively TRBD1 (6 bases). Trimming removed 5 bases at V and 4 bases at J, with 14 bases between. The CDR3 contains 15 residues. The germline gives CDR1 SGHAT, CDR2 FQNNGV. CDR3 residues: CASSVNNRATGELFF. The CDR3 coding sequence is TGTGCCAGCAGCGTAAATAACAGGGCCACCGGGGAGCTGTTTTTT. Complete variable domain (other parts from reference TRBV11-2 and TRBJ2-2): EAGVAQSPRYKIIEKRQSVAFWCNPISGHATLYWYQQILGQGPKLLIQFQNNGVVDDSQLPKDRFSAERLKGVDSTLKIQPAKLEDSAVYLCASSVNNRATGELFFGEGSRLTVL.

This clone came up a few times. V gene TRBV5-8 combines with J gene TRBJ2-5, with 8 bases matching TRBD1. Germline CDR1 and CDR2: SGHTS and YDEGEE. This CDR3 contains 17 residues. After removal of 5 bases from V and 5 bases from J, the junction contained 17 bases not matched to a gene. The CDR3 loop reads CASSPDRGGGKGETQYF. CDR3 nucleotides: TGTGCCAGCAGTCCAGACAGGGGAGGAGGAAAAGGGGAGACCCAGTACTTC.

This clone has only one observation. The chain has TRBV6-5 and TRBJ2-5; 9 nucleotides align to TRBD2. Germline CDR1 is MNHEY and CDR2 is SVGAGI. V was pared by 6 bases and J by 5 bases, with 10 bases of the junction left unmatched. The CDR3 contains 15 residues. Here the CDR3 reads CASSDPAGGKETQYF. DNA for the CDR3: TGTGCCAGCAGCGACCCAGCGGGGGGTAAGGAGACCCAGTACTTC.

The chain uses TRBV7-9 and TRBJ2-7; TRBD2 aligns across 7 bases. Germline CDR1 and CDR2: SEHNR and FQNEAQ (reference sequence). The CDR3 contains 12 residues. The V gene end was trimmed by 7 bases and the J gene end by 3 bases; junction bases not matched to a gene: 3. The DNA of the CDR3 is TGTGCCAGCACCGAGCGGGGCTACGAGCAGTACTTC. This codes for CASTERGYEQYF.

The rearrangement joins TRBV11-2 to TRBJ1-4; D unclear. CDR1 is SGHAT, CDR2 FQNNGV, per germline. V shed 4 bases and J shed 7 bases, with 16 bases lying between them. The CDR3 consists of 15 residues. The CDR3 nucleotides are TGTGCCAGCAGCTCCCCGGCGGAGGTGCGTGAAAAACTGTTTTTT. Its protein is CASSSPAEVREKLFF.

This chain connects TRBV12-3 or TRBV12-4 to TRBJ2-3; 7 bases map to TRBD1. The CDR3 has 13 residues. Trimming cost V 3 bases and J 6 bases; bases outside gene matches: 3. The CDR3: CASSLTGWDTQYF. The CDR3 DNA follows: TGTGCCAGCAGTTTGACAGGGTGGGATACGCAGTATTTT.

This chain joins TRBV5-1 and TRBJ2-3, with a tentative D call TRBD1 (6 bases). The CDR3 runs to 14 residues. Germline V gene sequence: CDR1 SGHRS, CDR2 YFSETQ. V was clipped by 4 bases and J by 4 bases, with 13 bases between them. The CDR3 here is CASSLLGAPDTQYF. As DNA, the CDR3 is TGCGCCAGCAGCCTGTTGGGGGCCCCAGATACGCAGTATTTT.